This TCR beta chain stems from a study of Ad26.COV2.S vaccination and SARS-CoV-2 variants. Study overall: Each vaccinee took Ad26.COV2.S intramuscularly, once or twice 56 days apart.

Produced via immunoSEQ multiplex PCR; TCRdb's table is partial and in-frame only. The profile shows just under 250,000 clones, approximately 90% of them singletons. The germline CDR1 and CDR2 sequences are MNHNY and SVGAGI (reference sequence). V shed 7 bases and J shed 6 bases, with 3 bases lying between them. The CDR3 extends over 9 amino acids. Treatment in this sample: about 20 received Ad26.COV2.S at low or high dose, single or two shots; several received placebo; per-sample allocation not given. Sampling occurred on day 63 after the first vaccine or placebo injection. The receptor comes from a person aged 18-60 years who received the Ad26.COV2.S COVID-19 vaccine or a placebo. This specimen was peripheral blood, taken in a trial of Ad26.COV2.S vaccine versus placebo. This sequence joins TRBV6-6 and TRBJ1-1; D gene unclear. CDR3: CASTSEAFF. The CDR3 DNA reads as TGTGCCAGCACCTCTGAAGCTTTCTTT.